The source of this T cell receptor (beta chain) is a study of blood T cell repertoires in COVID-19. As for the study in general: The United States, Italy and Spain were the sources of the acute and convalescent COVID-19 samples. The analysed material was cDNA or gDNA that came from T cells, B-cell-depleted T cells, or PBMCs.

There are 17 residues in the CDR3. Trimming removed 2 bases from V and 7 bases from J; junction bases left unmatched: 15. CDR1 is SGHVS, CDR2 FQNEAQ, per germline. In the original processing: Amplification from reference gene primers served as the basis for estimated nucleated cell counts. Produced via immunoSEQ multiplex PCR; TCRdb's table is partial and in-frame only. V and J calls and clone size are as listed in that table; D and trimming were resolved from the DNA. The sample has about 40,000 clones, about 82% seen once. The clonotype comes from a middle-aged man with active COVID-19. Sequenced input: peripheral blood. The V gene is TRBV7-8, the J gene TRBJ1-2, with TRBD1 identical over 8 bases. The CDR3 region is CASSLLSARTGSPGYTF. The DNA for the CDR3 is TGTGCCAGCAGCTTACTAAGCGCCCGGACAGGGTCCCCTGGCTACACCTTC.